This TCR beta chain was sequenced in a study of CD8 T cells in ankylosing spondylitis. Study outcomes and limitations: Previously reported in reactive arthritis synovial fluid and blood were some of the motif variants. A motif of 8 or 9 highly homologous TCR beta variants was seen as apparently characteristic of ankylosing spondylitis blood.

This clonotype was counted ten times or more. The antigen is unknown. V dropped 0 bases and J dropped 3 bases, with 11 bases sitting between them. Germline V lookup: CDR1 LGHNA, CDR2 YNFKEQ. This CDR3 spans 15 amino acids. From the 5' RACE reads, TCRdb called clonotypes with MiXCR, one entry per CDR3 protein. The sample consists of more than 600,000 distinct CDR3 sequences, around a fifth of them appearing once. The sequence was obtained from a male donor with ankylosing spondylitis. The chain has TRBV4-2 and TRBJ1-2; D might be TRBD1 (5 bases). Sequenced material: blood, either unsorted or a sorted T cell fraction (not recorded which). The chain's CDR3 is CASSQDIGRDYGYTF. The CDR3 region has the DNA TGTGCCAGCAGCCAAGATATCGGCAGGGACTATGGCTACACCTTC.